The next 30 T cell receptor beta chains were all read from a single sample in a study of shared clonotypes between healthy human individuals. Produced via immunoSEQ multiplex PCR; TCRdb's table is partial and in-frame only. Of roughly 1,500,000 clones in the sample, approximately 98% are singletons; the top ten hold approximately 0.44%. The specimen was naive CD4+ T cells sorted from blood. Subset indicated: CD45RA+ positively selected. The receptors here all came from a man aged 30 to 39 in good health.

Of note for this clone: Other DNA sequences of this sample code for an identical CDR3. This CDR3 reads CASSLGGSASYEQYF. The CDR3 DNA follows: TGCGCCAGCAGCTTGGGGGGTTCCGCCAGCTACGAGCAGTACTTC. V and J are TRBV5-1 and TRBJ2-7; D uncertain. The germline gives CDR1 SGHRS, CDR2 YFSETQ. The CDR3 runs 15 residues. V was trimmed by 0 bases and J by 3 bases, leaving 13 bases between them.

Written as DNA, the CDR3 is TGTGCCAGCTCACCACCGGCAGGGCCTAACTATGGCTACACCTTC. As protein: CASSPPAGPNYGYTF. The rearrangement joins TRBV18 to TRBJ1-2, with D perhaps TRBD1 (5 bases). The length of the CDR3 is 15 residues. Trimming cost V 0 bases and J 0 bases, with 8 bases left between them. From germline, CDR1 is KGHSH and CDR2 LQKENI.

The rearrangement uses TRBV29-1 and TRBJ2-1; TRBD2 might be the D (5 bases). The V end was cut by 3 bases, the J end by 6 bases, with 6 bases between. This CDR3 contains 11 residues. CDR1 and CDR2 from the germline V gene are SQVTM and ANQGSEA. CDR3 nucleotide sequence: TGCAGCGTTGATAGCGTCAATGAGCAGTTCTTC. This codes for CSVDSVNEQFF.

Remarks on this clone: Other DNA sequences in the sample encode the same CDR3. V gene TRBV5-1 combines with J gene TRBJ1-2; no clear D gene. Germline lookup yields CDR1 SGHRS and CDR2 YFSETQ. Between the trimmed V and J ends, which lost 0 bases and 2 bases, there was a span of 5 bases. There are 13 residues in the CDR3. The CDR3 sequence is CASSLGSNYGYTF. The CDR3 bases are TGCGCCAGCAGCTTGGGGTCGAACTATGGCTACACCTTC. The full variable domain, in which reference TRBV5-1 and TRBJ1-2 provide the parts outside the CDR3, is KAGVTQTPRYLIKTRGQQVTLSCSPISGHRSVSWYQQTPGQGLQFLFEYFSETQRNKGNFPGRFSGRQFSNSRSEMNVSTLELGDSALYLCASSLGSNYGYTFGSGTRLTVV.

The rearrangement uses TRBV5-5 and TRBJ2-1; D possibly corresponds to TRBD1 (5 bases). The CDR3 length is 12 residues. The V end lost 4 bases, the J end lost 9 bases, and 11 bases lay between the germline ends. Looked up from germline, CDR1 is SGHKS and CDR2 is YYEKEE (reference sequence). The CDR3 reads CASSPRVGEQFF. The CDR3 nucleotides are TGTGCCAGCAGCCCCAGGGTTGGTGAGCAGTTCTTC.

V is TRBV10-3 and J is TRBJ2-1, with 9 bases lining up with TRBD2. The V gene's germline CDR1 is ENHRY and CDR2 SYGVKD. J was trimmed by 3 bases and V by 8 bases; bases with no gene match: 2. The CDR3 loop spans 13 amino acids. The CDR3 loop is CAIQREDYNEQFF. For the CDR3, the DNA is TGTGCCATCCAGCGGGAGGACTACAATGAGCAGTTCTTC.

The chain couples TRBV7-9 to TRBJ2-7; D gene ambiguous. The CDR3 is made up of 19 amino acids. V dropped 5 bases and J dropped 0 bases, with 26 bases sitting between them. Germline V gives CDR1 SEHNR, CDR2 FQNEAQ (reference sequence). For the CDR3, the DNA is TGTGCCAGCAGCCCCCGAGCCCCCACGGGTACTCTATCCTCCTACGAGCAGTACTTC. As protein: CASSPRAPTGTLSSYEQYF.

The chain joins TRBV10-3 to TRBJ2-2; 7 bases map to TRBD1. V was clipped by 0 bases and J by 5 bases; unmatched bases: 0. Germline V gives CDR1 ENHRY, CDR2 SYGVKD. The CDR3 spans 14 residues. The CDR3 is CAISESRGTGELFF. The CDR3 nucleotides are TGTGCCATCAGTGAGTCCAGGGGGACCGGGGAGCTGTTTTTT.

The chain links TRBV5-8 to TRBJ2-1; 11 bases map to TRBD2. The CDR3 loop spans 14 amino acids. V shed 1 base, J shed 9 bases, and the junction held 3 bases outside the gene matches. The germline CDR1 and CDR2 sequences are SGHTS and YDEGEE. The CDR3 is CASSLSLAGGEQFF. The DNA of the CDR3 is TGTGCCAGCAGCTTGTCTCTAGCGGGAGGTGAGCAGTTCTTC.

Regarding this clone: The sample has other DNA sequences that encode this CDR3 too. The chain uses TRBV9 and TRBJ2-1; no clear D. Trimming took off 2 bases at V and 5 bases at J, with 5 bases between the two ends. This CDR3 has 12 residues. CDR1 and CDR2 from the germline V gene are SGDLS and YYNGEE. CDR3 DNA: TGTGCCAGCAGCGTGGGGAACAATGAGCAGTTCTTC. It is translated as CASSVGNNEQFF.

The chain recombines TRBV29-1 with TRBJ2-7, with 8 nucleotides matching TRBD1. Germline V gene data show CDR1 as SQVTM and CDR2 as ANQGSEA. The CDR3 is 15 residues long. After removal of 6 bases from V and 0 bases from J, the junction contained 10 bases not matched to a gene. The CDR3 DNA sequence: TGCAGCGTGGTGGGGTCGGACAGGGACTCCTACGAGCAGTACTTC. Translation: CSVVGSDRDSYEQYF.

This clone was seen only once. The CDR3, as DNA: TGTGCCAGTAGACAGAGAGCCTATGGCTACACCTTC. Protein: CASRQRAYGYTF. This chain links TRBV19 with TRBJ1-2; no definite D call. Trimming left V 6 bases short and J 4 bases short, with 9 bases between. This CDR3 contains 12 residues. Per the germline V gene, CDR1 is LNHDA and CDR2 is SQIVND (reference sequence).

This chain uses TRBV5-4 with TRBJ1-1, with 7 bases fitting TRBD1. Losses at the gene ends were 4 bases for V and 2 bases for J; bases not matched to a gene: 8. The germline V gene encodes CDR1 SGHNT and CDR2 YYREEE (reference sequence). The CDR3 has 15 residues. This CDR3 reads CASSGPHRGNTEAFF. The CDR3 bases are TGTGCCAGCAGCGGGCCACACAGGGGAAACACTGAAGCTTTCTTT.

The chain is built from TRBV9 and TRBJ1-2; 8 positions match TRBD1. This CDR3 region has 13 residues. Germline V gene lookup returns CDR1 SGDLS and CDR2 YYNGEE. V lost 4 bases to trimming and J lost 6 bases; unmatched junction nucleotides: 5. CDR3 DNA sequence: TGTGCCAGCAGCACGACAGGGGATGATGGCTACACCTTC. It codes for CASSTTGDDGYTF.

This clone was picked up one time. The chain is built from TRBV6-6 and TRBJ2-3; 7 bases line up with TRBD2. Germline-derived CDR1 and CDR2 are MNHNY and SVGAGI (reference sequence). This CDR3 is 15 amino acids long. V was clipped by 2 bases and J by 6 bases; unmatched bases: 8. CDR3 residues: CASSYPSGGRDTQYF. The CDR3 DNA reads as TGTGCCAGCAGTTACCCTAGCGGAGGCCGGGATACGCAGTATTTT.

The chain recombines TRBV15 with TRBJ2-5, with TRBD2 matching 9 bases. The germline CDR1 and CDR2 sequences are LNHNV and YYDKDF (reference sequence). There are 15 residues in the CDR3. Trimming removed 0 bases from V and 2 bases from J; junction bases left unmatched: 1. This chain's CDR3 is CATSRDLAGQETQYF. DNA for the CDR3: TGTGCCACCAGCAGAGACCTAGCGGGACAAGAGACCCAGTACTTC.

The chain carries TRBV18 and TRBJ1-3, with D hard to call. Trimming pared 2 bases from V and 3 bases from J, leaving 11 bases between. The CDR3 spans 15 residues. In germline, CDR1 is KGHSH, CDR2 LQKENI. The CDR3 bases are TGTGCCAGCTCACCAGGGTCCCGAGGTGGAAACACCATATATTTT. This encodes CASSPGSRGGNTIYF.

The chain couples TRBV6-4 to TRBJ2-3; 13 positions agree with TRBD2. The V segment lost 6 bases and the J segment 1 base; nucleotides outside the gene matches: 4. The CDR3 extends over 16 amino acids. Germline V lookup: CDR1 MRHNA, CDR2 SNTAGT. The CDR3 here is CASSVTSGRGTDTQYF. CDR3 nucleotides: TGTGCCAGCAGCGTTACTAGCGGGAGGGGCACAGATACGCAGTATTTT.

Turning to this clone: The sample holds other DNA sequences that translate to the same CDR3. The CDR3 nucleotides are TGTGCCAGCAGTTTATTGGGGACTAGCGCAACAGATACGCAGTATTTT. Its translation is CASSLLGTSATDTQYF. V usage is TRBV27 and J usage is TRBJ2-3; 10 bases are a match to TRBD2. Germline loops: CDR1 MNHEY, CDR2 SMNVEV (reference sequence). The CDR3 is 16 amino acids. The ends lost 1 base at V and 3 bases at J; junction bases unmatched: 4.

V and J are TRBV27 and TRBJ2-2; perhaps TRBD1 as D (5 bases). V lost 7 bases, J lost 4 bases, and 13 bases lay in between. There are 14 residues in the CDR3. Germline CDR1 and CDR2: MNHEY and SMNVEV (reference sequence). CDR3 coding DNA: TGTGCCAGCAAGACAGAGAGTAGCACCGGGGAGCTGTTTTTT. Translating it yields CASKTESSTGELFF.

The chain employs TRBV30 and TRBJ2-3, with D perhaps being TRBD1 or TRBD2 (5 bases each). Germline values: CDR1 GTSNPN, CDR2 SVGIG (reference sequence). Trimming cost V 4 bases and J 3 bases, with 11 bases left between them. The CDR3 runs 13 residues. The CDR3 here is CAWTGGFTDTQYF. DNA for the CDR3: TGTGCCTGGACTGGGGGATTTACAGATACGCAGTATTTT.

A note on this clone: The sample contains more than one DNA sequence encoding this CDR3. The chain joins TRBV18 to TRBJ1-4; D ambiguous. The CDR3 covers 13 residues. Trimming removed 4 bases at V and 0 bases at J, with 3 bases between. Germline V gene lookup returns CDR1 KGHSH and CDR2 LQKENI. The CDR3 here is CASSLATNEKLFF. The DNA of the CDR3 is TGTGCCAGCTCACTTGCAACTAATGAAAAACTGTTTTTT.

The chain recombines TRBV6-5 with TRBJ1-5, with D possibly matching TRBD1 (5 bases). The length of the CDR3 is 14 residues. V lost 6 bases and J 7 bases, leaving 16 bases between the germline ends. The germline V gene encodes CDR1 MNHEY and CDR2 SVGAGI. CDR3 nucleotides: TGTGCCAGCAGCCCGGGGGTGTCGGTACAGCCCCAGCATTTT. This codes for CASSPGVSVQPQHF.

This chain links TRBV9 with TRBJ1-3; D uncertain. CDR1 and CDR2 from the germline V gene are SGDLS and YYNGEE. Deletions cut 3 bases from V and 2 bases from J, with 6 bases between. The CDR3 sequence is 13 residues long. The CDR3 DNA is TGTGCCAGCAGCGCCGCCACTGGAAACACCATATATTTT. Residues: CASSAATGNTIYF.

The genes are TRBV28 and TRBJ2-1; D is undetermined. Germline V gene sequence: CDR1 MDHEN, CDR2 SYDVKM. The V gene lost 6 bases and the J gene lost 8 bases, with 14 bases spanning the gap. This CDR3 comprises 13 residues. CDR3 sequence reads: CASSPSLYYEQFF. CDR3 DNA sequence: TGTGCCAGCAGCCCTTCTCTCTATTATGAGCAGTTCTTC.

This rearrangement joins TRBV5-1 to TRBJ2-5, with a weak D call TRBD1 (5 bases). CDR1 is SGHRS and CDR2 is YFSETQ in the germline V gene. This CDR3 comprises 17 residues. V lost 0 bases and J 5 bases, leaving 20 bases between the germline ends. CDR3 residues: CASSLEEGVGFLETQYF. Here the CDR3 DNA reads TGCGCCAGCAGCTTGGAAGAAGGGGTGGGCTTTTTGGAGACCCAGTACTTC.

Here the CDR3 reads CASATSGATDTQYF. The DNA for the CDR3 is TGTGCCAGTGCGACTAGCGGAGCCACAGATACGCAGTATTTT. The chain has TRBV18 and TRBJ2-3; 9 positions agree with TRBD2. CDR3 size: 14 residues. V shed 9 bases, J shed 2 bases, and the junction held 6 bases outside the gene matches. Germline V gene data show CDR1 as KGHSH and CDR2 as LQKENI.

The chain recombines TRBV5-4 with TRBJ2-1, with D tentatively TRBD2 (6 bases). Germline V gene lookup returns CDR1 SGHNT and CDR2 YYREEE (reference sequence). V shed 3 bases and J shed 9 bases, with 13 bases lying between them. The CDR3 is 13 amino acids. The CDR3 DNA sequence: TGTGCCAGCAGCTCGAAATCTAGCGTTGAGCAGTTCTTC. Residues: CASSSKSSVEQFF. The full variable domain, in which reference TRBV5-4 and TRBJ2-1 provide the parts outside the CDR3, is ETGVTQSPTHLIKTRGQQVTLRCSSQSGHNTVSWYQQALGQGPQFIFQYYREEENGRGNFPPRFSGLQFPNYSSELNVNALELDDSALYLCASSSKSSVEQFFGPGTRLTVL.

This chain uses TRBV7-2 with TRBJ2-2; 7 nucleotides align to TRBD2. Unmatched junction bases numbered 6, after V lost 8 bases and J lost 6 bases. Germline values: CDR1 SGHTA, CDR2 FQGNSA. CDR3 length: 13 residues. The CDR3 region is CASYEGRAGELFF. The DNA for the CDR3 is TGTGCCAGCTATGAAGGGAGGGCCGGGGAGCTGTTTTTT.

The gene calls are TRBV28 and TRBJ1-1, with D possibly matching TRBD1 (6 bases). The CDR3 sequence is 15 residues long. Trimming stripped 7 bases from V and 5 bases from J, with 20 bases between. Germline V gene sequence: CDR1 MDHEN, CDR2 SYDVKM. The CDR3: CASMRGSGRWTEAFF. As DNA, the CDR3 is TGTGCCAGCATGAGGGGGTCCGGCAGGTGGACTGAAGCTTTCTTT.